Detailed here is one T cell receptor beta chain. The sample is drawn from a study of blood T cell repertoires in COVID-19. The repertoire was sequenced with immunoSEQ multiplex PCR; TCRdb's copy has only in-frame clones and lacks some. The sample consists of 250,000 to 300,000 clones, about 82% of them appearing once. Germline V gene sequence: CDR1 GTSNPN, CDR2 SVGIG (reference sequence). The CDR3 sequence is 18 residues long. V shed 3 bases, J shed 7 bases, and the junction held 18 bases outside the gene matches. The sample consisted of peripheral blood. This clonotype originated in a man aged 50-59 years with active or convalescent COVID-19. The V gene is TRBV30, the J gene TRBJ1-3, with TRBD1 matching 10 bases. The CDR3 here is CAWSAALGQGLFWNTIYF. In nucleotides, the CDR3 is TGTGCCTGGAGCGCCGCCTTGGGACAGGGGTTATTTTGGAACACCATATATTTT.